Below, 4 T cell receptor beta chains from the same sample are listed, as sequenced in a study of blood T cell repertoires in COVID-19. Data came from immunoSEQ multiplex PCR; TCRdb stores just in-frame clones and leaves some out. Counted here are about 140,000 clones, roughly 80% occurring once; the ten biggest clones make up 3.5%. Specimen: peripheral blood. Every receptor here comes from a man aged 70-80 years who had recovered from COVID-19.

The rearrangement links TRBV5-4 to TRBJ2-7; 8 bases agree with TRBD1. With V trimmed by 2 bases and J by 3 bases, 7 bases remained unmatched. The CDR3 consists of 15 residues. CDR1 SGHNT and CDR2 YYREEE come from the germline V gene (reference sequence). CDR3 sequence: CASSFQGARGYEQYF. The DNA of the CDR3 is TGTGCCAGCAGCTTTCAGGGGGCAAGAGGCTACGAGCAGTACTTC.

V and J are TRBV11-3 and TRBJ2-1; D might be TRBD2 (7 bases). CDR1 and CDR2 from the germline V gene are SGHNT and YENEEA. V was shortened by 5 bases and J by 6 bases, with 11 bases between the two germline ends. This CDR3 contains 13 residues. The CDR3 is CASSPGGRNEQFF. Here the CDR3 DNA reads TGTGCCAGCAGCCCCGGGGGGCGCAATGAGCAGTTCTTC. The variable domain in full, with the rest retrieved from reference TRBV11-3 and TRBJ2-1, is EAGVVQSPRYKIIEKKQPVAFWCNPISGHNTLYWYLQNLGQGPELLIRYENEEAVDDSQLPKDRFSAERLKGVDSTLKIQPAELGDSAVYLCASSPGGRNEQFFGPGTRLTVL.

This clone was detected only once. The genes are TRBV5-5 and TRBJ1-5; 7 bases line up with TRBD1. V lost 4 bases, J lost 2 bases, and 9 bases stayed unmatched. CDR3 length: 16 amino acids. Germline CDR1 SGHKS, CDR2 YYEKEE (reference sequence). This CDR3 reads CASSPQGLEGNQPQHF. The CDR3 nucleotides read TGTGCCAGCAGCCCACAGGGGCTGGAGGGCAATCAGCCCCAGCATTTT.

This clone was found once. V usage is TRBV27 and J usage is TRBJ2-5, with TRBD1 matching over 7 bases. The CDR3 extends over 14 amino acids. Germline CDR1 is MNHEY and CDR2 is SMNVEV (reference sequence). V was clipped by 2 bases and J by 5 bases; unmatched bases: 5. CDR3 sequence (DNA): TGTGCCAGCAGTTTAATAGGGGGCGCGGAGACCCAGTACTTC. Its translation: CASSLIGGAETQYF.